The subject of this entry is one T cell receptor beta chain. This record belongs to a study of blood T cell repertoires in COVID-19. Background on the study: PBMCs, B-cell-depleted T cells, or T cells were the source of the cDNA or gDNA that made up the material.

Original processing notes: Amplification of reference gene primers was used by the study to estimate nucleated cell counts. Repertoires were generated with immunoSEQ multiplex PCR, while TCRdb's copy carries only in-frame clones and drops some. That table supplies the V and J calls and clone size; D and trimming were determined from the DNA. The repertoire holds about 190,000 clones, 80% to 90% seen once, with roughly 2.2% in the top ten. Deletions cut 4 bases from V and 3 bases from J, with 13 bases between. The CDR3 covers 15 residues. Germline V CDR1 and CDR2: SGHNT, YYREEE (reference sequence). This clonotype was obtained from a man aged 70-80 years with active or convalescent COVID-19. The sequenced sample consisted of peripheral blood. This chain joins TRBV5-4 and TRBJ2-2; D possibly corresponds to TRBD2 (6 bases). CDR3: CASSARELHTGELFF. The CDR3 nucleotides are TGTGCCAGCAGCGCACGGGAGTTGCACACCGGGGAGCTGTTTTTT. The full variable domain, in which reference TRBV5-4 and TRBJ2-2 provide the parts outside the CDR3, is ETGVTQSPTHLIKTRGQQVTLRCSSQSGHNTVSWYQQALGQGPQFIFQYYREEENGRGNFPPRFSGLQFPNYSSELNVNALELDDSALYLCASSARELHTGELFFGEGSRLTVL.